This TCR beta chain was recorded in a study of T cell responses to AZD1222 COVID-19 vaccine. Clones were read by immunoSEQ multiplex PCR, and TCRdb kept only the in-frame ones, dropping some. The table has approximately 120,000 clones, about 87% seen once. This CDR3 has 16 amino acids. Trimming removed 4 bases at V and 0 bases at J, with 12 bases between. Germline CDR1 and CDR2: KGHDR and SFDVKD. This rearrangement joins TRBV24-1 to TRBJ2-1, with D possibly TRBD1 on 6 matching bases. The input for sequencing was peripheral blood, taken on day 0 of AZD1222 vaccination. The sequence was obtained from an adult in good health. CDR3 amino acids: CATSDRDMSSYNEQFF. DNA for the CDR3: TGTGCCACCAGTGACCGGGACATGAGCTCCTACAATGAGCAGTTCTTC.